One sample yielded the 6 T cell receptor beta chains listed below, sequenced in a study of T-cell memory formation after mild COVID-19. TCRdb processed the 5' RACE reads anew with MiXCR; each CDR3 protein has one entry. The sample consists of 150,000 to 200,000 distinct CDR3 sequences, about a fifth of them appearing once. The specimen sequenced was PBMCs or a T cell subset sorted from them (not recorded which). The receptors originated from an adult woman who had mild COVID-19 (a few samples of this study predate the infection). Cell type and time point are not known.

The chain employs TRBV6-1 and TRBJ1-5; D may be TRBD1 (5 bases). The CDR3 length is 15 residues. Germline V gives CDR1 MNHNS, CDR2 SASEGT. Trimming left V 1 base short and J 6 bases short, with 13 bases between. Here the CDR3 DNA reads TGTGCCAGCAGTGAAGGGCCAGGGCTTAGTCAGCCCCAGCATTTT. Translating it yields CASSEGPGLSQPQHF.

This clonotype was counted only a few times. The gene calls are TRBV4-3 and TRBJ1-2; a weak D match, TRBD1 (5 bases). Germline V gene data show CDR1 as LGHNA and CDR2 as YSLEER. CDR3 length: 16 amino acids. With 4 bases removed from V and 4 bases from J, the gap between germline ends came to 19 bases. The CDR3 is CASSLYDGDESYGYTF. In DNA form, the CDR3 reads TGCGCCAGCAGCCTCTACGATGGGGACGAGTCCTATGGCTACACCTTC.

The CDR3 loop is CASSLAVMGGFVYF. The CDR3 DNA reads as TGTGCCAGCAGCTTAGCGGTCATGGGGGGTTTTGTGTACTTC. The V and J genes are TRBV7-8 and TRBJ2-4, with D perhaps TRBD2 (6 bases). Trimming removed 0 bases from V and 15 bases from J, with 18 bases in between. Germline-derived CDR1 and CDR2 are SGHVS and FQNEAQ. The CDR3 spans 14 residues. Full variable domain (outside the CDR3, taken from reference TRBV7-8 and TRBJ2-4): GAGVSQSPRYKVAKRGQDVALRCDPISGHVSLFWYQQALGQGPEFLTYFQNEAQLDKSGLPSDRFFAERPEGSVSTLKIQRTQQEDSAVYLCASSLAVMGGFVYFGAGTRLSVL.

V usage is TRBV2 and J usage is TRBJ1-2; D gene ambiguous. V gave up 3 bases and J gave up 4 bases, with 9 bases separating them. Germline values: CDR1 SNHLY, CDR2 FYNNEI. The CDR3 is made up of 13 amino acids. The CDR3 nucleotides read TGTGCCAGCAGTGACGGTGTGTCCTATGGCTACACCTTC. Translation: CASSDGVSYGYTF.

This clonotype was detected only a few times. This rearrangement joins TRBV5-1 to TRBJ2-7; the D is unclear. This CDR3 is 13 amino acids long. Per the germline V gene, CDR1 is SGHRS and CDR2 is YFSETQ. Trimming left V 0 bases short and J 6 bases short, with 10 bases between. Here the CDR3 reads CASSLERSAEQYF. CDR3 bases: TGCGCCAGCAGCTTGGAAAGGTCGGCCGAGCAGTACTTC.

V is TRBV6-5 and J is TRBJ1-1; D unclear. Germline lookup yields CDR1 MNHEY and CDR2 SVGAGI. The CDR3 length is 15 residues. Trimming stripped 6 bases from V and 1 base from J, with 15 bases between. The CDR3 reads CASSFRDTPNTEAFF. The CDR3 bases are TGTGCCAGCAGCTTCCGGGATACTCCGAACACTGAAGCTTTCTTT.